The source of this T cell receptor (beta chain) is a study of PD-1 blockade in classical Hodgkin lymphoma. Whole-study results and caveats: Lower baseline TCR diversity was reported for newly diagnosed patients than for healthy donors. A significant rise in TCR diversity by C4D1 was seen for CD4+ but not CD8+ cells.

As for this clone: Its matching antigen is unknown.

Every one of the patients relapsed after autologous stem cell transplantation (brentuximab vedotin exposure was variable). Patients reached a best response of complete response, partial response or progressive disease. CDR1 is KGHSH, CDR2 LQKENI, per germline. This CDR3 region has 12 residues. Repertoires were generated with immunoSEQ multiplex PCR, while TCRdb's copy carries only in-frame clones and drops some. The profile shows tens of thousands of clones, approximately 74% of them singletons. This clonotype originated in a human donor with classical Hodgkin lymphoma. This sequence joins TRBV18 and TRBJ1-4; D not resolved. The input for sequencing was peripheral blood mononuclear cells (PBMCs), taken at baseline. The CDR3 bases are TGTGCTGGTGGGAGTAGCAGTGAAAAACTGTTTTTT. Translation: CAGGSSSEKLFF.